This T cell receptor beta chain originates from a study of regulatory T cells in long-lasting Graves disease. Overall study: Treatment with antithyroid drugs for over 5 years, together with positive TSH receptor antibodies, meant persistent Graves' disease.

Time point given: persistent/refractory GD, antithyroid drugs over 5 years with positive TRAb. Following extraction of RNA from PBMCs, that RNA was used to make the TCR library. The CDR3 has 13 amino acids. V gave up 5 bases and J gave up 8 bases, with 12 bases separating them. Germline V lookup: CDR1 MDHEN, CDR2 SYDVKM. Concerning this clonotype itself: One base away lies a much larger clone, so this may be a sequencing read error.

CDR3 regions were amplified by Arm-PCR using iRepertoire HTBI primers to build TCR beta libraries. Using its own MiXCR run on the multiplex PCR reads, TCRdb lists one record per CDR3 protein. The sample includes nearly 350,000 distinct CDR3 sequences, about 20% of them seen just once. Here the sequenced sample was peripheral blood mononuclear cells (PBMCs), taken when the disease was refractory, from a patient treated with antithyroid drugs. The chain couples TRBV28 to TRBJ1-4; D is perhaps TRBD1 (5 bases). The sequence was obtained from a female donor with Graves disease. The CDR3: CASSGGVREKLFF. The CDR3 DNA is TGTGCCAGCAGTGGGGGGGTCAGAGAAAAACTGTTTTTT.